This TCR beta chain was retrieved from a study of blood T cell repertoires in COVID-19. Study overall: The United States, Italy and Spain supplied acute and convalescent COVID-19 samples. Sample material is recorded as cDNA or gDNA derived from T cells, B-cell-depleted T cells, or PBMCs.

In its sample, this clone was seen a few times. In the original analysis: Cell counts per sample came from amplifying reference gene primers. Profiling relied on immunoSEQ multiplex PCR, and the TCRdb table lists in-frame clones only, not all of them. That table gives V, J and clone size, and the DNA gave D and trimming. The sample consists of approximately 140,000 clones, 79% of them appearing once. V trimming: 4 bases; J trimming: 3 bases; junction bases outside the gene matches: 6. The germline V gene has CDR1 MDHEN and CDR2 SYDVKM. CDR3 length equals 15 residues. The receptor's source is a man in his sixties with acute or convalescent COVID-19. V is TRBV28 and J is TRBJ2-7; TRBD2 matches at 10 bases. The sequenced sample was peripheral blood. CDR3 in DNA: TGTGCCAGCAGTTCTTATGGACTAGCGGACTACGAGCAGTACTTC. Translated, it gives CASSSYGLADYEQYF.